This record looks at one T cell receptor beta chain sequence and its context. Its antigen is undetermined. This specimen comes from a study of vaccination effects on CD4 cells after COVID-19. Clones were sequenced by immunoSEQ multiplex PCR, and TCRdb holds only the in-frame ones, with some missing. This sample yields more than 35,000 clones, of which around 80% are seen a single time; 2% belongs to the top ten. Study-level findings and limits: Cross-reactivity with common cold coronaviruses was shown by only 1 of 255 vaccine-induced clones in healthy vaccinees. Marked clonal contraction of infection- and vaccine-induced clones was seen late after vaccination.

ViraFEST assay sequencing came after antigen-specific CD4+ T cells were expanded with viral peptide pools. Subsequent to roughly 10 days of culture, CD4+ T cells were isolated. Each participant was administered two doses of either the BNT162b2 or the mRNA-1273 vaccine. Culturing of around 1.9 million PBMC per well took place with roughly 10 IU/ml IL-2 and approximately 10 ug/ml peptides. The CDR3 spans 13 residues. Germline V lookup: CDR1 SGDLS, CDR2 YYNGEE. With 6 bases removed from V and 6 bases from J, the gap between germline ends came to 12 bases. Source: CD4+ T cells from PBMCs cultured with HCoV-NL63 spike peptides, taken after COVID-19 vaccination. The V and J genes are TRBV9 and TRBJ2-2; D assignment may be TRBD1 or TRBD2 (6 bases each). The TCR was taken from a human donor who received a COVID-19 vaccine. Some clones in this sample may be carry-over from other donors' samples. CDR3 region: CASTKGGPGELFF. CDR3 DNA: TGTGCCAGCACCAAGGGGGGTCCCGGGGAGCTGTTTTTT.